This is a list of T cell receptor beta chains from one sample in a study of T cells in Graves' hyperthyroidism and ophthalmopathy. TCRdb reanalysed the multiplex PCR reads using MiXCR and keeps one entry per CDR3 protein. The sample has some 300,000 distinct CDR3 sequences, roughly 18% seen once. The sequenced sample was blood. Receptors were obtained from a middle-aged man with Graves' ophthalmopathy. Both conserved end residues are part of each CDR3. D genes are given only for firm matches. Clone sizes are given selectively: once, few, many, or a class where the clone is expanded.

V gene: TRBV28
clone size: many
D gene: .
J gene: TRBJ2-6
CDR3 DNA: TGTGCCAGCGGTCCGAGCTCAGGGAGTTACTCTGGGGCCAACGTCCTGACTTTC
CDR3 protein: CASGPSSGSYSGANVLTF

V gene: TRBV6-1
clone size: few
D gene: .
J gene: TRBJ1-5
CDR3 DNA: TGTGCCAGCAGTATTGGATCGGGGGGAAACAATCAGCCCCAGCATTTT
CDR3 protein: CASSIGSGGNNQPQHF

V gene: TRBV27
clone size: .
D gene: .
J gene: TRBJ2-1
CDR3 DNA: TGTGCCAGCAGTTTCACTAGGTTCAATGAGCAGTTCTTC
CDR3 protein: CASSFTRFNEQFF

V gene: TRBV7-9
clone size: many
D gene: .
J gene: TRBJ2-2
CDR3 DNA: TGTGCCAGCAGCTTACAGGGGTCCCTCTCCGGGGAGCTGTTTTTT
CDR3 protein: CASSLQGSLSGELFF

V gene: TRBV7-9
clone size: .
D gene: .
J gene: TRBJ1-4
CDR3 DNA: TGTGCCAGCAGCCCCCGCGGCGCGGTGGAAAAACTGTTTTTT
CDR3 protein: CASSPRGAVEKLFF

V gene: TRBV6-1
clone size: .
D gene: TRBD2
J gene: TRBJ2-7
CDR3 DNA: TGTGCCAGCAGTGCCAAACTAGCGGGTATATCCGCCGAGCAGTACTTC
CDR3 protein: CASSAKLAGISAEQYF

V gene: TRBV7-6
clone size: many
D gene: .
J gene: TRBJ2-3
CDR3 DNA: TGTGCCAGCAGCTTAGGGGTGGGAGTGGGGAGCACAGATACGCAGTATTTT
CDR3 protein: CASSLGVGVGSTDTQYF

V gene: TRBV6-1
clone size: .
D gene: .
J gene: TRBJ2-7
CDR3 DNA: TGTGCCAGCAAAAGGAGCCAGGCGGCCTACGAGCAGTACTTC
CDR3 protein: CASKRSQAAYEQYF

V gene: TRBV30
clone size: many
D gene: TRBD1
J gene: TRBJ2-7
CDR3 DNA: TGTGCCTGGCTAAAGACAGGGGGCGACTACGAGCAGTACTTC
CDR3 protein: CAWLKTGGDYEQYF

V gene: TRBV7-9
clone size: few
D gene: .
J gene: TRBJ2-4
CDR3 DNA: TGTGCCAGCAGCCCTCGAAACATTCAGTACTTC
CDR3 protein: CASSPRNIQYF

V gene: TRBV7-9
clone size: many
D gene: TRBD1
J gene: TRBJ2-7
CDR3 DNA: TGTGCCAGCAGGGGGGAATGGACAGGGGGCTTGAGCGAGCAGTACTTC
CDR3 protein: CASRGEWTGGLSEQYF

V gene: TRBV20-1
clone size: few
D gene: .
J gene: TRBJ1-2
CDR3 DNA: TGCAGTGCTAGAGAAACAGGGCGGGACGGCTACACCTTC
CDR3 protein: CSARETGRDGYTF

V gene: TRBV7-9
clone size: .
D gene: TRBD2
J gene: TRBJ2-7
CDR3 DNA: TGTGCCAGCAGTCCTCGAGCGGGAGCCACCTACGAGCAGTACTTC
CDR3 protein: CASSPRAGATYEQYF

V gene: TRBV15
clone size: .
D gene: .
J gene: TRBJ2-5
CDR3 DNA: TGTGCCACCAGCAGAGCTTTGACCGAGACCCAGTACTTC
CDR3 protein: CATSRALTETQYF

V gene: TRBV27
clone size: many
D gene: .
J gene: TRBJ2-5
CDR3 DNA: TGTGCCAGCAGTTTGACCTCACCCTTGGGGGAGACCCAGTACTTC
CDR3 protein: CASSLTSPLGETQYF

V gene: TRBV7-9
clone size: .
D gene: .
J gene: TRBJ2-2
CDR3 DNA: TGTGCCAGCAGCTTAGTTTCGGGGGTCTCCACCGGGGAGCTGTTTTTT
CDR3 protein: CASSLVSGVSTGELFF

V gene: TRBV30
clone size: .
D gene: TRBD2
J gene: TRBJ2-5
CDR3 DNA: TGTGCCTGGACGGGGGGACTAGCGGGGGGAGAGACCCAGTACTTC
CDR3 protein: CAWTGGLAGGETQYF

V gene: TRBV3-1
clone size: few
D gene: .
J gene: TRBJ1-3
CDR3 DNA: TGTGCCAGCAGCCAAGACCGCAGTTATGGAAACACCATATATTTT
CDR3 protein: CASSQDRSYGNTIYF

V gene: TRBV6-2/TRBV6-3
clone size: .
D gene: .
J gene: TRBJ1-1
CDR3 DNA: TGTGCCAGCAGTTACAACCGGGGTGGGTTGAACACTGAAGCTTTCTTT
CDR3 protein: CASSYNRGGLNTEAFF

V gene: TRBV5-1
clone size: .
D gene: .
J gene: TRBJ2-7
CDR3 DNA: TGCGCCAGCAGCTTGGACACGAACTACGAGCAGTACTTC
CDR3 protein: CASSLDTNYEQYF

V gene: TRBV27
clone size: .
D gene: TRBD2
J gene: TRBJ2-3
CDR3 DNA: TGTGCCAGCAGTCACCCGACTAGCGGGAGCACAGATACGCAGTATTTT
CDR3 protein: CASSHPTSGSTDTQYF

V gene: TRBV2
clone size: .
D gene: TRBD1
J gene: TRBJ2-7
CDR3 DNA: TGTGCCAGCATGGGGACAGTGGCCCCCGAGCAGTACTTC
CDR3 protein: CASMGTVAPEQYF

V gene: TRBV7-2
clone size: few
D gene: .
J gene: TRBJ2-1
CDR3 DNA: TGTGCCAGCAGCTTTATCCACAATGAGCAGTTCTTC
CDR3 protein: CASSFIHNEQFF

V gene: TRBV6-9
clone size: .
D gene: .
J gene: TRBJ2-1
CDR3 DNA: TGTGCCAGCAGTTACCGGAGATCGGTCTACAATGAGCAGTTCTTC
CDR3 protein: CASSYRRSVYNEQFF

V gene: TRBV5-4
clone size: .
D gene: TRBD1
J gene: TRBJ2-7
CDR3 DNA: TGTGCCAGCACCTGGGGACAGGCGGACGAGCAGTACTTC
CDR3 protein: CASTWGQADEQYF

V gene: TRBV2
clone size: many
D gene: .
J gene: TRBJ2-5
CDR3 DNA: TGTGCCAGCTATAATCACAGGGATCCGGAGACCCAGTACTTC
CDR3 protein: CASYNHRDPETQYF

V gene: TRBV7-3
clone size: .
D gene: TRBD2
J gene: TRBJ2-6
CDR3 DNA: TGTGCCAGCAGCTTAACCCCCGGGGGGGCTGGGGCCAACGTCCTGACTTTC
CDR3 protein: CASSLTPGGAGANVLTF

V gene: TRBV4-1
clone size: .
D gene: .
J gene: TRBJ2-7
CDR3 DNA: TGCGCCAGCAGCCAAGGCGGGGACGTGAGGGACGAGCAGTACTTC
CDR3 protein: CASSQGGDVRDEQYF

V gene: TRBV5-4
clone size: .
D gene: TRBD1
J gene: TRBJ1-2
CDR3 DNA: TGTGCCAGCAGACAGGGGGCGGGGGAGTATGGCTACACCTTC
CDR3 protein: CASRQGAGEYGYTF

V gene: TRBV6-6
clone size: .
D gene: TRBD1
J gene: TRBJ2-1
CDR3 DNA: TGTGCCAGCAGTTACAGGGGGCGGTACAATGAGCAGTTCTTC
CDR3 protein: CASSYRGRYNEQFF

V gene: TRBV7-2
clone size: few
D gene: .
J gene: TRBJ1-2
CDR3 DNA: TGTGCCAGCACCGCAGAGGCTTATGGCTACACCTTC
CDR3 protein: CASTAEAYGYTF

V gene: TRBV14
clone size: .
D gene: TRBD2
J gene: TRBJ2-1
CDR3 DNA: TGTGCCAGCAGCCAAAACGCCGGACTAGCGCATTACAATGAGCAGTTCTTC
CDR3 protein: CASSQNAGLAHYNEQFF

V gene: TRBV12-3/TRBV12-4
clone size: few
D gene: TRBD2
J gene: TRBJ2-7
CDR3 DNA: TGTGCCAGCAGACTAGCGGGAGGAGCCTACGAGCAGTACTTC
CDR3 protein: CASRLAGGAYEQYF

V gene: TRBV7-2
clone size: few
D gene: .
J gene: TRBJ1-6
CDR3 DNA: TGTGCCAGCAGCTTAGGAAAGGGTTCACCCCTCCACTTT
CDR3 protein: CASSLGKGSPLHF

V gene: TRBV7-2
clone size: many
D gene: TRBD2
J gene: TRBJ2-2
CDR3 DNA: TGTGCCAGCAGCCCAGCGGGAGGCCTTTTAGGCACCGGGGAGCTGTTTTTT
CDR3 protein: CASSPAGGLLGTGELFF

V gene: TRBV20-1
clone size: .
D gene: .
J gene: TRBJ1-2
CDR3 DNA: TGCAGTGCTAGAGATCCGGGCCGGTCTAACTATGGCTACACCTTC
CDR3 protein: CSARDPGRSNYGYTF

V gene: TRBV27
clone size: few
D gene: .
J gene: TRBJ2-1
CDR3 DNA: TGTGCCAGCAGTCTACAGGGAGCAGGGAGGGAGTTCTTC
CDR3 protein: CASSLQGAGREFF

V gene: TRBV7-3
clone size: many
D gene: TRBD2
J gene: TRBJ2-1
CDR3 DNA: TGTGCCAGCAGCTCCCGAGGACTAGCGGGAGACTACAATGAGCAGTTCTTC
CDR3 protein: CASSSRGLAGDYNEQFF

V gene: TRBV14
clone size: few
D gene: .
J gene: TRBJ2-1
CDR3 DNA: TGTGCCAGCAGCCAAGGACGGGTGAGGAATGAGCAGTTCTTC
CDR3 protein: CASSQGRVRNEQFF

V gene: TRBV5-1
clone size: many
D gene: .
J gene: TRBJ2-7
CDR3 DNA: TGCGCCAGCAGCTTCGACGCCCCCTCCTACGAGCAGTACTTC
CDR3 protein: CASSFDAPSYEQYF

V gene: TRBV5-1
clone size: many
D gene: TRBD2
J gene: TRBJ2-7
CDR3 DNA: TGCGCCAGCAGCCAGGGACTAGCGGGAACCTACGAGCAGTACTTC
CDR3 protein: CASSQGLAGTYEQYF

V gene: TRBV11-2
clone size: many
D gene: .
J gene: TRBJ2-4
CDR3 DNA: TGTGCCAGCAGCGTTATGCGTGAGCAGAGGGCGCAGGGTCAAAACATTCAGTACTTC
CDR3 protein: CASSVMREQRAQGQNIQYF

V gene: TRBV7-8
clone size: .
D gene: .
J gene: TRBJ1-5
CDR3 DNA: TGTGCCAGCAGCTTACAGGGGTTGGAGCCCCAGCATTTT
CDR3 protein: CASSLQGLEPQHF

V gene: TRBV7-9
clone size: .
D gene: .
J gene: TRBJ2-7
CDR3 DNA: TGTGCCAGCAGTTCCAAGGTGCGGGTTGGGTACGAGCAGTACTTC
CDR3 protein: CASSSKVRVGYEQYF

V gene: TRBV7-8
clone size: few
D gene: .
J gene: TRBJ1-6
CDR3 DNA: TGTGCCAGCAGCTTAGTTCAGGGTTCACCCCTCCACTTT
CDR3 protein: CASSLVQGSPLHF